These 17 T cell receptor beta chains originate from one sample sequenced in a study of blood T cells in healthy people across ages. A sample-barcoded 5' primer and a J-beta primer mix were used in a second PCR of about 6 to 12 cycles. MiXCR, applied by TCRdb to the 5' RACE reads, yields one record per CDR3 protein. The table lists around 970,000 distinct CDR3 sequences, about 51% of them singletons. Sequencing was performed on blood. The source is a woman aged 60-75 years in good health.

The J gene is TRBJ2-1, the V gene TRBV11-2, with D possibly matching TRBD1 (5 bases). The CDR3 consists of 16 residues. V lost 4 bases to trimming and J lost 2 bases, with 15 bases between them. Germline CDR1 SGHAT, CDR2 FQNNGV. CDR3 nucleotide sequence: TGTGCCAGCAGCTCGCGAACAGGTCGCGCCTACAATGAGCAGTTCTTC. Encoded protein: CASSSRTGRAYNEQFF.

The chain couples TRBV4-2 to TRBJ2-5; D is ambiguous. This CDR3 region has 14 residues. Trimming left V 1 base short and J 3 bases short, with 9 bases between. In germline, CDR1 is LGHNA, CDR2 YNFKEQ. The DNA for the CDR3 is TGTGCCAGCAGCCAAGGGCAGCCAGAAGAGACCCAGTACTTC. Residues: CASSQGQPEETQYF.

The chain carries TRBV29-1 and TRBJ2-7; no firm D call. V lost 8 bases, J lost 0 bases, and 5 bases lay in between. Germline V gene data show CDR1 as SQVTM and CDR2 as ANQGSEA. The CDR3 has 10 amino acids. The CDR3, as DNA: TGCAGCCCTGGCTCCTACGAGCAGTACTTC. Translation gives CSPGSYEQYF.

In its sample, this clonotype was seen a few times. The CDR3 DNA follows: TGTGCCAGCAGAGGGATCGAAGAGACCCAGTACTTC. Encoded protein: CASRGIEETQYF. This chain links TRBV6-5 with TRBJ2-7, with D uncertain. The J call may be wrong; the DNA end is better matched by TRBJ2-5. The CDR3 length is 12 residues. In germline, CDR1 is MNHEY, CDR2 SVGAGI.

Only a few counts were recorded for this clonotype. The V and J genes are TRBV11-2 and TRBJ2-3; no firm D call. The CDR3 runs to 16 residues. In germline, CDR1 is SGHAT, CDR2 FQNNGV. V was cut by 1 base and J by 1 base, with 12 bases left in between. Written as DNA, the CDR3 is TGTGCCAGCAGCTTAGGGGTGTCAGCTCGCACAGATACGCAGTATTTT. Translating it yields CASSLGVSARTDTQYF.

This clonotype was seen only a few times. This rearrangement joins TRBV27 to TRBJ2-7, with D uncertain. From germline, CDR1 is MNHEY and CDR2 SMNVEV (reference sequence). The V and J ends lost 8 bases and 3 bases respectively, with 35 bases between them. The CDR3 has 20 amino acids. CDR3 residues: CASDDSPGPTKLLLFYEQYF. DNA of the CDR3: TGTGCCAGCGACGACTCCCCCGGGCCGACGAAGCTTTTACTCTTCTACGAGCAGTACTTC.

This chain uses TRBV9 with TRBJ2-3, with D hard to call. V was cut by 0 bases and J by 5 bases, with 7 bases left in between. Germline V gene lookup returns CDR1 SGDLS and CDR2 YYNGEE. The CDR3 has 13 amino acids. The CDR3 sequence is CASSVAQEDTQYF. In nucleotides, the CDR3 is TGTGCCAGCAGCGTAGCTCAGGAAGATACGCAGTATTTT.

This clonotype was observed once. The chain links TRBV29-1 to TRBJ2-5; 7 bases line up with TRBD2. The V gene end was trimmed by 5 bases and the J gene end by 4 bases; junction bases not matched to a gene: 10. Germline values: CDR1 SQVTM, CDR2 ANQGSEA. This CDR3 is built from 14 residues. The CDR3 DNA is TGCAGCGTTTTGTCCGGTGGGGGGGGAGAGACCCAGTACTTC. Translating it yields CSVLSGGGGETQYF.

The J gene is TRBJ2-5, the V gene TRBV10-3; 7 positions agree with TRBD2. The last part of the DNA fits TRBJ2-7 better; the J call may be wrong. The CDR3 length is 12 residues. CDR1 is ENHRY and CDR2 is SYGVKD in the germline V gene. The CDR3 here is CAISVGGYEQYF. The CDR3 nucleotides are TGTGCCATCAGTGTCGGGGGGTACGAGCAGTACTTC.

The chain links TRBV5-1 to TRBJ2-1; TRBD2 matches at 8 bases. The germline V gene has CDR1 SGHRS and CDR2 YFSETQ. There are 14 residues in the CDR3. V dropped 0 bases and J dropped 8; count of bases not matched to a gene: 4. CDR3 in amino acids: CASSLGLGGDEQFF. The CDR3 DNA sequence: TGCGCCAGCAGCTTGGGGCTCGGGGGGGATGAGCAGTTCTTC.

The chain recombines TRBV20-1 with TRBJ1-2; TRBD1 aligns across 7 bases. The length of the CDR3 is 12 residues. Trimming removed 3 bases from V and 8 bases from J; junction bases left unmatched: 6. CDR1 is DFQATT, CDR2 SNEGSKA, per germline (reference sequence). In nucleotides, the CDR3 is TGCAGTGCTAGCTTGACAGGGCTAGGCTACACCTTC. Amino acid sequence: CSASLTGLGYTF.

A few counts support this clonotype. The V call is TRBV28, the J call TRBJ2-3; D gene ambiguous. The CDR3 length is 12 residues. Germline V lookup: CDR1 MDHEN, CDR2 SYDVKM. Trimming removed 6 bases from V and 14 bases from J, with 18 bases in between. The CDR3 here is CASSPPRRRPYF. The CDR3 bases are TGTGCCAGCAGCCCCCCCCGGCGACGGCCGTATTTT.

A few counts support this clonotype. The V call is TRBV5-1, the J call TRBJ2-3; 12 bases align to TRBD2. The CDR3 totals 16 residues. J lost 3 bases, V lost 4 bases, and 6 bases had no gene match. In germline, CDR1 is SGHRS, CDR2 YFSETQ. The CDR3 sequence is CASSLWTSGMTDTQYF. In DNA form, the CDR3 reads TGCGCCAGCAGCCTCTGGACTAGCGGGATGACAGATACGCAGTATTTT.

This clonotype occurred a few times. CDR3 residues: CASSQDPGRDTQYF. In nucleotides, the CDR3 is TGTGCCAGCAGCCAAGACCCGGGAAGGGATACGCAGTATTTT. The J gene is TRBJ2-3, the V gene TRBV14, with D maybe TRBD2 (5 bases). CDR1 SGHDN and CDR2 FVKESK come from the germline V gene. V shed 0 bases and J shed 6 bases, with 10 bases lying between them. The CDR3 covers 14 residues.

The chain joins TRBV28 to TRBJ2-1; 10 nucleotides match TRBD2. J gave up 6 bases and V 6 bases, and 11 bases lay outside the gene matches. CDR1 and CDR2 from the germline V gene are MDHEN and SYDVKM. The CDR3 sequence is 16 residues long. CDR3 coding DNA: TGTGCCAGCAGATACAGACTAGCGGGTCTCGTCAATGAGCAGTTCTTC. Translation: CASRYRLAGLVNEQFF.

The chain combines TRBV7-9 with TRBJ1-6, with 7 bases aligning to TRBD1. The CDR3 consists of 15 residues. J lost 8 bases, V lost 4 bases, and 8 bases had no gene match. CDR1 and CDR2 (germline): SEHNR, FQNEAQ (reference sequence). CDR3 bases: TGTGCCAGCAGCTCGACAGGGAGTCTAGATTCACCCCTCCACTTT. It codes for CASSSTGSLDSPLHF.

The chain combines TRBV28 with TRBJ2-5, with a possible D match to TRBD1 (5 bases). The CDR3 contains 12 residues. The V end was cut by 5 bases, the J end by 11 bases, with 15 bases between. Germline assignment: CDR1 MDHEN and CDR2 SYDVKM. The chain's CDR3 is CASSQQGLEQYF. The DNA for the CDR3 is TGTGCCAGCAGTCAGCAGGGCCTTGAGCAGTACTTC.